The next 15 T cell receptor beta chains were all read from a single sample in a study of cytomegalovirus exposure and HLA in healthy donors. Produced via immunoSEQ multiplex PCR; TCRdb's table is partial and in-frame only. The table shows about 160,000 clones, with about 90% occurring only once. The sequenced sample consisted of PBMCs. These receptors originate from a young man in good health and CMV-seropositive.

This rearrangement joins TRBV28 to TRBJ2-7; tentatively, D is TRBD1 (6 bases). Germline lookup yields CDR1 MDHEN and CDR2 SYDVKM. The CDR3 is 15 residues long. Trimming stripped 5 bases from V and 2 bases from J, with 16 bases between. As DNA, the CDR3 is TGTGCCAGCAGTCAAGACAGGACCCAACCCTACGAGCAGTACTTC. It yields the protein CASSQDRTQPYEQYF.

The CDR3: CASSVTGTGNTEAFF. The CDR3 nucleotides are TGCGCCAGCAGCGTCACCGGGACAGGGAACACTGAAGCTTTCTTT. The V gene is TRBV5-1, the J gene TRBJ1-1; 8 positions match TRBD1. The germline V gene encodes CDR1 SGHRS and CDR2 YFSETQ. The length of the CDR3 is 15 residues. Trimming removed 4 bases from V and 1 base from J; junction bases left unmatched: 6.

The chain joins TRBV5-1 to TRBJ2-3, with 10 bases fitting TRBD2. The length of the CDR3 is 16 residues. Germline V gives CDR1 SGHRS, CDR2 YFSETQ. V lost 4 bases and J lost 3; bases outside the gene matches: 8. The CDR3 DNA reads as TGCGCCAGCAGCCGAGCGGGAGGGCCCTCGACAGATACGCAGTATTTT. It specifies CASSRAGGPSTDTQYF.

The gene calls are TRBV19 and TRBJ1-2, with 9 positions matching TRBD1. Trimming removed 3 bases from V and 3 bases from J; junction bases left unmatched: 8. The CDR3 has 16 amino acids. Germline V gene lookup returns CDR1 LNHDA and CDR2 SQIVND (reference sequence). The CDR3 loop reads CASSIGTGWEDYGYTF. The DNA for the CDR3 is TGTGCCAGTAGTATTGGGACAGGGTGGGAGGACTATGGCTACACCTTC. Together with reference TRBV19 and TRBJ1-2, the CDR3 gives the full variable domain: DGGITQSPKYLFRKEGQNVTLSCEQNLNHDAMYWYRQDPGQGLRLIYYSQIVNDFQKGDIAEGYSVSREKKESFPLTVTSAQKNPTAFYLCASSIGTGWEDYGYTFGSGTRLTVV.

The V gene is TRBV5-1, the J gene TRBJ2-7; 12 nucleotides match TRBD2. CDR1 and CDR2 from the germline V gene are SGHRS and YFSETQ. J was trimmed by 3 bases and V by 0 bases; bases with no gene match: 7. The CDR3 is 17 residues long. The CDR3 coding sequence is TGCGCCAGCAGCTTGGGCCTAGCGGGAGGGCCGGGCTACGAGCAGTACTTC. Amino acid sequence: CASSLGLAGGPGYEQYF. The variable domain in full, with the rest retrieved from reference TRBV5-1 and TRBJ2-7, is KAGVTQTPRYLIKTRGQQVTLSCSPISGHRSVSWYQQTPGQGLQFLFEYFSETQRNKGNFPGRFSGRQFSNSRSEMNVSTLELGDSALYLCASSLGLAGGPGYEQYFGPGTRLTVT.

This chain joins TRBV5-1 and TRBJ2-7, with TRBD1 matching over 8 bases. Germline CDR1 is SGHRS and CDR2 is YFSETQ. V was pared by 2 bases and J by 1 base, with 8 bases of the junction left unmatched. The CDR3 spans 16 residues. The CDR3 is CASSFQSGTGSYEQYF. CDR3 in DNA: TGCGCCAGCAGCTTCCAGTCCGGGACAGGTTCCTACGAGCAGTACTTC.

This clone was recorded a few times. At one boundary the junction diverges from the germline segment, which might be a read error. The chain combines TRBV7-7 with TRBJ2-7, with 7 nucleotides matching TRBD1. The V gene's germline CDR1 is SSHAT and CDR2 FNYEAQ (reference sequence). The CDR3 sequence is 14 residues long. The CDR3 nucleotides are TGTGCTAGCAGCTTAAGGGACAGCGGTTACGAGCAGTACTTC. This gives the protein CASSLRDSGYEQYF.

The rearrangement links TRBV13 to TRBJ1-2; TRBD1 agrees at 8 bases. This CDR3 has 17 residues. Germline V gene sequence: CDR1 PRHDT, CDR2 FYEKMQ (reference sequence). Trimming took 5 bases from V and 0 from J; bases not matched to a gene: 11. As DNA, the CDR3 is TGTGCCAGCAGCCCCATGGACAGGGCGACATCTAACTATGGCTACACCTTC. Protein sequence: CASSPMDRATSNYGYTF.

This rearrangement joins TRBV4-1 to TRBJ2-5, with a weak D call TRBD1 (5 bases). This CDR3 has 16 residues. Germline V gene lookup returns CDR1 MGHRA and CDR2 YSYEKL. V was clipped by 4 bases and J by 0 bases, with 15 bases between them. Written as DNA, the CDR3 is TGCGCCAGCAGCCCCCAAAGGGGTCAGTACCAAGAGACCCAGTACTTC. As protein: CASSPQRGQYQETQYF.

This clone was detected a few times. Distinct nucleotide sequences in the sample also encode this CDR3. V and J are TRBV6-5 and TRBJ2-1, with D possibly TRBD1 on 6 matching bases. The CDR3 consists of 12 residues. Germline lookup yields CDR1 MNHEY and CDR2 SVGAGI. The V and J ends lost 2 bases and 7 bases respectively, with 6 bases between them. The CDR3 loop is CASSYTGNEQFF. DNA for the CDR3: TGTGCCAGCAGTTACACAGGGAATGAGCAGTTCTTC.

There are a few counts of this clone. The CDR3 reads CASSLEVGWNEQFF. CDR3 sequence (DNA): TGTGCCAGCAGTTTAGAGGTGGGTTGGAATGAGCAGTTCTTC. V and J are TRBV27 and TRBJ2-1; D gene unclear. Germline lookup yields CDR1 MNHEY and CDR2 SMNVEV (reference sequence). The CDR3 is 14 residues long. V lost 2 bases, J lost 7 bases, and 12 bases lay in between.

This chain links TRBV4-1 with TRBJ2-7; 11 bases match TRBD2. This CDR3 spans 16 amino acids. The ends lost 1 base at V and 1 base at J; junction bases unmatched: 3. Germline values: CDR1 MGHRA, CDR2 YSYEKL. The CDR3 region has the DNA TGCGCCAGCAGCCAAGTTTCTAGCGGGAGGTCCTACGAGCAGTACTTC. Amino acid sequence: CASSQVSSGRSYEQYF.

This clone appeared once. The J gene is TRBJ2-2, the V gene TRBV5-8; weak D call: TRBD1 (5 bases). V lost 2 bases and J lost 1, with 9 bases in between. The CDR3 has 15 residues. CDR1 is SGHTS and CDR2 is YDEGEE in the germline V gene. The CDR3 spells CASSFRVKNTGELFF. The DNA for the CDR3 is TGTGCCAGCAGCTTCAGGGTGAAGAACACCGGGGAGCTGTTTTTT. The full variable domain, in which reference TRBV5-8 and TRBJ2-2 provide the parts outside the CDR3, is EAGVTQSPTHLIKTRGQQATLRCSPISGHTSVYWYQQALGLGLQFLLWYDEGEERNRGNFPPRFSGRQFPNYSSELNVNALELEDSALYLCASSFRVKNTGELFFGEGSRLTVL.

The chain recombines TRBV6-1 with TRBJ1-3; a possible D gene is TRBD1 (5 bases). Between the trimmed V and J ends, which lost 1 base and 2 bases, there was a span of 9 bases. CDR3 length equals 15 residues. CDR1 and CDR2 (germline): MNHNS, SASEGT. The CDR3 sequence is CASSEGYRPGNTIYF. The CDR3 DNA sequence: TGTGCCAGCAGTGAAGGGTACAGGCCTGGAAACACCATATATTTT.

V is TRBV10-3 and J is TRBJ1-1, with 8 bases matching TRBD1. The germline CDR1 and CDR2 sequences are ENHRY and SYGVKD. J lost 6 bases, V lost 3 bases, and 9 bases had no gene match. CDR3 size: 15 residues. CDR3 sequence (DNA): TGTGCCATCAGTGACCATGGACAGGGAATGCCTGAAGCTTTCTTT. Encoded protein: CAISDHGQGMPEAFF.